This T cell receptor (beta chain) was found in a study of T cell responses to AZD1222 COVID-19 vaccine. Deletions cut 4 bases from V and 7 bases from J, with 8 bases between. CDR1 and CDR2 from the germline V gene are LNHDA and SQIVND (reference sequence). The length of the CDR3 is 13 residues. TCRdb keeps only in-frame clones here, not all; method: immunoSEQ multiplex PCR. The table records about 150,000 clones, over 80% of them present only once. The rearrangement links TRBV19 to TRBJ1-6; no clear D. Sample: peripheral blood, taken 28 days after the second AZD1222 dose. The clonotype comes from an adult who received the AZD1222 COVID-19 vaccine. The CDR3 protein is CASSTAENSPLHF. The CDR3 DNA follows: TGTGCCAGTAGTACGGCAGAAAATTCACCCCTCCACTTT.